This T cell receptor (beta chain) was recorded in a study of post-analysis software for immune sequencing data. The TCR beta cDNA libraries contained unique molecular identifiers. TCRdb re-analysed the PCR reads in MiXCR, keeping a single row per CDR3 protein. Of more than 350,000 distinct CDR3 sequences in the sample, more than 30% were seen once. The sequenced sample was blood. The receptor was derived from a girl under 10 years old with multiple sclerosis.

The CDR3 region is CASSQVSGANVLTF. The CDR3 bases are TGTGCCAGCAGCCAAGTCTCTGGGGCCAACGTCCTGACTTTC. The chain joins TRBV3-1 to TRBJ2-6; D call uncertain. Germline CDR1 reads LGHDT; CDR2 reads YNNKEL (reference sequence). This CDR3 is 14 amino acids long. Trimming took off 1 base at V and 0 bases at J, with 1 base between the two ends.